Each of the 19 T cell receptor beta chains below was sequenced from the same sample in a study of regulatory dendritic cells for organ transplantation. Sequenced by immunoSEQ multiplex PCR; TCRdb stores in-frame clones only, minus some. The table has about 29,000 clones, roughly 79% seen once. Input material: memory CD4+ T cells from blood. Subset of the sample: CD45RO+ memory T cells. The receptors shown here come from a human donor in good health.

The CDR3 bases are TGTGCCAGCAGCTCCCTGAACCGTCTGGGAAGGGTTGCGCATGAGCAGTTCTTC. Translation gives CASSSLNRLGRVAHEQFF. The chain carries TRBV7-8 and TRBJ2-1, with D uncertain. Trimming shortened V by 4 bases and J by 8 bases, and 27 bases separated the two germline ends. Looked up from germline, CDR1 is SGHVS and CDR2 is FQNEAQ. The CDR3 runs 18 residues.

The rearrangement uses TRBV5-4 and TRBJ1-2, with 7 bases that match TRBD1. This CDR3 region has 16 residues. Germline-derived CDR1 and CDR2 are SGHNT and YYREEE (reference sequence). The V segment lost 5 bases and the J segment 5 bases; nucleotides outside the gene matches: 15. The DNA for the CDR3 is TGTGCCAGCAGTTTGAATAGCCGGGACAGCCTTTATGGCTACACCTTC. Protein sequence: CASSLNSRDSLYGYTF.

This chain links TRBV10-3 with TRBJ2-5, with TRBD2 identical over 9 bases. The end of the DNA is better explained by TRBJ2-7, so the J call may be wrong. This CDR3 spans 15 amino acids. Germline V gene lookup returns CDR1 ENHRY and CDR2 SYGVKD. The DNA for the CDR3 is TGTGCCATCAGTGAGGGGAGCGGGAGGAGGTACGAGCAGTACTTC. As protein: CAISEGSGRRYEQYF.

The CDR3 region is CATSTRGGAATDTQYF. The CDR3 DNA reads as TGTGCCACCAGCACCAGGGGGGGGGCTGCCACAGATACGCAGTATTTT. V is TRBV15 and J is TRBJ2-3; D may correspond to TRBD1 or TRBD2 (7 bases each). V lost 4 bases, J lost 2 bases, and 16 bases lay in between. The CDR3 runs 16 residues. The germline CDR1 and CDR2 sequences are LNHNV and YYDKDF (reference sequence).

The chain has TRBV19 and TRBJ1-1, with unresolved D. This CDR3 has 15 amino acids. Trimming took off 3 bases at V and 3 bases at J, with 14 bases between the two ends. CDR1 is LNHDA and CDR2 is SQIVND in the germline V gene (reference sequence). CDR3 residues: CASSMLGSGDTEAFF. CDR3 DNA: TGTGCCAGTAGTATGCTGGGATCTGGTGACACTGAAGCTTTCTTT.

The chain has TRBV6-1 and TRBJ1-1; D gene unclear. Trimming stripped 7 bases from V and 3 bases from J, with 6 bases between. This CDR3 is 11 amino acids long. Germline assignment: CDR1 MNHNS and CDR2 SASEGT. The CDR3 spells CASIPYTEAFF. CDR3 DNA: TGTGCCAGCATCCCGTACACTGAAGCTTTCTTT.

This chain joins TRBV4-3 and TRBJ1-2; possibly TRBD1 for D (5 bases). Germline assignment: CDR1 LGHNA and CDR2 YSLEER. The CDR3 is 14 residues long. Trimming took off 0 bases at V and 4 bases at J, with 9 bases between the two ends. CDR3 residues: CASSQEHGGYGYTF. The CDR3 coding sequence is TGCGCCAGCAGCCAAGAGCACGGGGGCTATGGCTACACCTTC.

This chain links TRBV19 with TRBJ1-6; 8 bases align to TRBD1. The V gene's germline CDR1 is LNHDA and CDR2 SQIVND (reference sequence). The CDR3 spans 16 residues. V was clipped by 3 bases and J by 8 bases; unmatched bases: 9. CDR3 sequence (DNA): TGTGCCAGTAGTATGACAGGGGATAGAGCCTATTCACCCCTCCACTTT. It translates to CASSMTGDRAYSPLHF.

The chain uses TRBV5-4 and TRBJ2-1; TRBD2 agrees at 12 bases. V lost 4 bases and J lost 7; bases outside the gene matches: 6. The CDR3 length is 15 residues. Germline CDR1 reads SGHNT; CDR2 reads YYREEE (reference sequence). The CDR3 loop reads CASSRTSGGQNEQFF. In nucleotides, the CDR3 is TGTGCCAGCAGCCGCACTAGCGGGGGGCAAAATGAGCAGTTCTTC. Variable domain in full (rest from reference TRBV5-4 and TRBJ2-1): ETGVTQSPTHLIKTRGQQVTLRCSSQSGHNTVSWYQQALGQGPQFIFQYYREEENGRGNFPPRFSGLQFPNYSSELNVNALELDDSALYLCASSRTSGGQNEQFFGPGTRLTVL.

Only a few counts were recorded for this clone. The genes are TRBV19 and TRBJ1-1, with a tentative D call TRBD1 (5 bases). V lost 3 bases and J 11 bases, leaving 13 bases between the germline ends. Germline V gene sequence: CDR1 LNHDA, CDR2 SQIVND (reference sequence). The CDR3 is made up of 12 amino acids. The CDR3 DNA sequence: TGTGCCAGTAGTATCCGGGACCGGGAGGCTTTCTTT. It is translated as CASSIRDREAFF.

The rearrangement joins TRBV10-3 to TRBJ2-3; TRBD2 matches at 10 bases. The V segment lost 5 bases and the J segment 2 bases; nucleotides outside the gene matches: 10. The CDR3 totals 17 residues. The V gene's germline CDR1 is ENHRY and CDR2 SYGVKD. Here the CDR3 reads CAISPRLAGGNTDTQYF. In DNA form, the CDR3 reads TGTGCCATCAGTCCCCGGTTAGCGGGGGGTAACACAGATACGCAGTATTTT.

The chain links TRBV25-1 to TRBJ2-7; D is unresolved. V lost 6 bases and J lost 3, with 6 bases in between. CDR3 length equals 11 residues. Germline-derived CDR1 and CDR2 are MGHDK and SYGVNS. The CDR3 region is CASRDVYEQYF. The CDR3 DNA reads as TGTGCCAGCAGGGACGTCTACGAGCAGTACTTC.

The chain links TRBV28 to TRBJ2-5; D is perhaps TRBD1 or TRBD2 (6 bases each). V was clipped by 6 bases and J by 5 bases, with 19 bases between them. CDR3 length: 15 residues. In germline, CDR1 is MDHEN, CDR2 SYDVKM. CDR3 DNA sequence: TGTGCCAGCAGAGCACTACAGGGACTCTCGGAGACCCAGTACTTC. Translation: CASRALQGLSETQYF.

The chain joins TRBV6-6 to TRBJ2-7; D gene ambiguous. In germline, CDR1 is MNHNY, CDR2 SVGAGI (reference sequence). The ends were cut back, 6 bases at V and 3 bases at J, with 6 bases in the middle. The CDR3 is made up of 11 amino acids. The CDR3 DNA follows: TGTGCCAGCAGCCGCTACTACGAGCAGTACTTC. It is translated as CASSRYYEQYF.

As concerns this clone: This sample also contains other DNA sequences that code for the same CDR3. The chain has TRBV6-5 and TRBJ1-5, with D unresolved. Trimming cost V 2 bases and J 7 bases, with 9 bases left between them. This CDR3 is 13 amino acids long. The germline gives CDR1 MNHEY, CDR2 SVGAGI. The CDR3 here is CASSYREGQPQHF. CDR3 nucleotide sequence: TGTGCCAGCAGTTACAGGGAAGGCCAGCCCCAGCATTTT.

This rearrangement joins TRBV6-6 to TRBJ1-5; possible D gene TRBD1, 6 bases. V lost 0 bases and J lost 7, with 10 bases in between. The germline V gene encodes CDR1 MNHNY and CDR2 SVGAGI (reference sequence). The CDR3 length is 14 residues. CDR3 region: CASSYSRGGQPQHF. Here the CDR3 DNA reads TGTGCCAGCAGTTACTCGCGAGGGGGACAGCCCCAGCATTTT.

V is TRBV7-6 and J is TRBJ1-1; TRBD1 might be the D (5 bases). The CDR3 is made up of 12 amino acids. Per the germline V gene, CDR1 is SGHVS and CDR2 is FNYEAQ. V was clipped by 5 bases and J by 8 bases, with 12 bases between them. The CDR3 sequence: CASSPQGLEAFF. Here the CDR3 DNA reads TGTGCCAGCAGCCCCCAGGGATTGGAAGCTTTCTTT.

The rearrangement links TRBV4-2 to TRBJ1-5; a possible D gene is TRBD1 (6 bases). The CDR3 runs 14 residues. Germline-derived CDR1 and CDR2 are LGHNA and YNFKEQ. V was clipped by 1 base and J by 5 bases, with 9 bases between them. DNA of the CDR3: TGTGCCAGCAGCCAAGTTCCAGGGGATCAGCCCCAGCATTTT. Encoded protein: CASSQVPGDQPQHF.

CDR3 nucleotide sequence: TGCAGCGTCGAGCGGGAGACTAGCACAGATACGCAGTATTTT. Its protein is CSVERETSTDTQYF. The chain recombines TRBV29-1 with TRBJ2-3; 8 bases agree with TRBD2. The CDR3 extends over 14 amino acids. V shed 6 bases and J 0 bases; nucleotides not matched to a gene: 5. Germline CDR1 and CDR2: SQVTM and ANQGSEA.